The clone carrying this T cell receptor beta chain appeared many times. Its antigen is still unknown. There are 17 residues in the CDR3. V lost 4 bases, J lost 6 bases, and 10 bases stayed unmatched. Germline V CDR1 and CDR2: LGHNA, YSLEER. The sample originates from a study of glioma-infiltrating T cells. General study points: Tissue-blood divergence was below expectation in non-neoplastic patients, above in gliomas.

Using RNA template, CDR3s of TCR alpha and beta were amplified with iRepertoire arm-PCR. For one-step reverse transcription and amplification, roughly 100-400 ng of tissue mRNA or PBMC total RNA was used. TCRdb analysed the multiplex PCR reads with MiXCR anew, one entry per CDR3 protein. There are around 190,000 distinct CDR3 sequences in the sample; roughly 32% occur only once, and around 20% lies in the top ten. This clonotype was sampled from a human donor with low-grade glioma or glioblastoma, undergoing nonglioma brain surgery, or in good health (not recorded which). Sequencing used glioma tissue, nonneoplastic brain tissue, or PBMCs (not recorded which). This chain connects TRBV4-3 to TRBJ2-1, with 12 bases that match TRBD2. In DNA form, the CDR3 reads TGCGCCAGCAGCCGGGGTCTACTAGCGGGAGGCAGCAATGAGCAGTTCTTC. Translated: CASSRGLLAGGSNEQFF.